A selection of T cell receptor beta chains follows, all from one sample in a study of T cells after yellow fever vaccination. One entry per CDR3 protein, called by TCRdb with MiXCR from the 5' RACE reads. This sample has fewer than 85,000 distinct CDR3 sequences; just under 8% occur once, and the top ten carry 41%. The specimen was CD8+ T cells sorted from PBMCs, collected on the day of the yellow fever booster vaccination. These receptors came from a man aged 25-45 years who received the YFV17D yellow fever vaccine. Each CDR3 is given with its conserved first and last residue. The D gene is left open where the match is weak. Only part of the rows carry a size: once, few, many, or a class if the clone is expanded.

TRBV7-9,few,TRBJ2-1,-,TGTGCCAGCACGACTAGTGTCGATGAGCAGTTCTTC,CASTTSVDEQFF
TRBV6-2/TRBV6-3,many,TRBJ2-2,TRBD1,TGTGCCAGCAGTTCGGGACAGGTCACCGGGGAGCTGTTTTTT,CASSSGQVTGELFF
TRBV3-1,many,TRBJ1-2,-,TGTGCCAGCAGCCAAGATCGGGTAGTATTTGAATATGGCTACACCTTC,CASSQDRVVFEYGYTF
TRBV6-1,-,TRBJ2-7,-,TGTGCCAGCCTCCCACGGCCGGTCTCCTACGAGCAGTACTTC,CASLPRPVSYEQYF
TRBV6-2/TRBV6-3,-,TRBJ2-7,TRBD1,TGTGCCACTCATCGGGACAGAACCTACGAGCAGTACTTC,CATHRDRTYEQYF
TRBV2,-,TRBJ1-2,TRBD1,TGTGCCAGCAGTCTAGTCGGACAGGGAAGTTATAACTATGGCTACACCTTC,CASSLVGQGSYNYGYTF
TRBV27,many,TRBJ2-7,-,TGTGCCAGCAGTTTATCCGCACCGGGATCCGACCCCTACGAGCAGTACTTC,CASSLSAPGSDPYEQYF
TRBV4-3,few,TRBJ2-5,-,TGCGCCAGCAGCCAAGATCAGCGGGCACAAGAGACCCAGTACTTC,CASSQDQRAQETQYF
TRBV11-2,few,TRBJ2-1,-,TGTGCCAGCAGCCCACGCACCTACAATGAGCAGTTCTTC,CASSPRTYNEQFF
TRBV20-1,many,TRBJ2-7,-,TGCAGTGCTAGTTTAACTGCCTCCTCCTACGAGCAGTACTTC,CSASLTASSYEQYF
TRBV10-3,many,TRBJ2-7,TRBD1,TGTGCCATCAGTGGGGACAGCTACGAGCAGTACTTC,CAISGDSYEQYF
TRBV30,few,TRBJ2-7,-,TGTGCCTGGGGGTCTGCCCGGGACAAGCACTTC,CAWGSARDKHF
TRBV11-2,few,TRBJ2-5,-,TGTGCCAGCAGCTCCCGACTAAAAGAGACCCAGTACTTC,CASSSRLKETQYF
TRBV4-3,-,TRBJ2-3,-,TGCGCCAGCAGCCAAGATCCCCAGACTACCTATACGCAGTATTTT,CASSQDPQTTYTQYF
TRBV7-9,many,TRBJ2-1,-,TGTGCCAGCAGCTTTTCGAATGAGCAGTTCTTC,CASSFSNEQFF
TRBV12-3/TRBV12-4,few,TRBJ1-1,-,TGTGCCAGCAGTTTTGGTCCTGACTCAAACACTGAAGCTTTCTTT,CASSFGPDSNTEAFF
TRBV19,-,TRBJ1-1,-,TGTGCCAGTAGTATAGTCTCGGAAAACACTGAAGCTTTCTTT,CASSIVSENTEAFF
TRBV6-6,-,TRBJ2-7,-,TGTGCCAGCACGAGCAAGGTCCACGAGCAGTACTTC,CASTSKVHEQYF
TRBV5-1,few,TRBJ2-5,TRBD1,TGCGCCAGCAGGCCCCCCGTCTCGGGACAGCTATTCCAAGAGACCCAGTACTTC,CASRPPVSGQLFQETQYF
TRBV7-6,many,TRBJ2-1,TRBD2,TGTGCCAGCAGCCCTCCCGGGACTAGCGGCAATGAGCAGTTCTTC,CASSPPGTSGNEQFF
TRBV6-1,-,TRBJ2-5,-,TGTGCCAGCGGAGGGGAGTTACGGGAGACCCAGTACTTC,CASGGELRETQYF
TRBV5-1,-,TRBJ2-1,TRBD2,TGCGCCAGCAGGGAACTTCCAGCGGGAGGGCTTGACAATGAGCAGTTCTTC,CASRELPAGGLDNEQFF
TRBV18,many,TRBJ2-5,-,TGTGCCAGCTCACCAGAGGAGACCCAGTACTTC,CASSPEETQYF
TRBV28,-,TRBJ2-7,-,TGTGCCAGCAGTCCTGCCTACGAGCAGTACTTC,CASSPAYEQYF
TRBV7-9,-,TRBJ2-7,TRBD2,TGTGCCAGCACAGCGGGAGACTACGAGCAGTACTTC,CASTAGDYEQYF
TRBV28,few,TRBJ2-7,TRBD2,TGTGCCAGCAGTACCTTTGTTGACACTCTAGCGGGAGTGGGTGAGCAGTACTTC,CASSTFVDTLAGVGEQYF
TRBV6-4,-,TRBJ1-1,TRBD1,TGTGCCAGCAGACTGACAGGGGACACTGAAGCTTTCTTT,CASRLTGDTEAFF
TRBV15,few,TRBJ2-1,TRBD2,TGTGCCACCAGCAGAGGAAGATCGGGGGGATCCAACAATGAGCAGTTCTTC,CATSRGRSGGSNNEQFF
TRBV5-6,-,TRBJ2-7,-,TGTGCCAGCAGCTTGACAGCCTCCTACGAGCAGTACTTC,CASSLTASYEQYF
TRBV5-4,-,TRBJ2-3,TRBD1,TGTGCCAGCAGCTTGGGACAGGGGGCCGGGGATACGCAGTATTTT,CASSLGQGAGDTQYF
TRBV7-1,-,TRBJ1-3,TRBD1,TGTGCCAGCAGCTCAAGGACAGGGGGAGGAAACACCATATATTTT,CASSSRTGGGNTIYF
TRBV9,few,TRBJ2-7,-,TGTGCCAGCAGCGTAGGGGGAGAAGACGAGCAGTACTTC,CASSVGGEDEQYF
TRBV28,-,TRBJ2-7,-,TGTGCCAGCAGTTGGGGTTTACTAGAATCCCCGTACGAGCAGTACTTC,CASSWGLLESPYEQYF
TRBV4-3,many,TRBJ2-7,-,TGCGCCAGTCCGGGGACGAAGGAGCAGTACTTC,CASPGTKEQYF
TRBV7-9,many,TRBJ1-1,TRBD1,TGTGCCAGCAGCGGTGCGTTGGACAGGTCGAGCACTGAAGCTTTCTTT,CASSGALDRSSTEAFF
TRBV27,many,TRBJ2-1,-,TGTGCCAGCACCCTTATTGGCGGGTCTGACAATGAGCAGTTCTTC,CASTLIGGSDNEQFF
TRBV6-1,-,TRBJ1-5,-,TGTGCCAGCAGCTCGAGGGGGGGGCCCTATAGCAATCAGCCCCAGCATTTT,CASSSRGGPYSNQPQHF
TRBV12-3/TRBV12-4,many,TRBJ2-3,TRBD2,TGTGCCAGCAGTTTCTTAATAGTGGGTACGGGACTAGCGGGACCGGGGGATACGCAGTATTTT,CASSFLIVGTGLAGPGDTQYF
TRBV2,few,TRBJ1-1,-,TGTGCCAGCAGTGTGACTCCGACGAACACTGAAGCTTTCTTT,CASSVTPTNTEAFF
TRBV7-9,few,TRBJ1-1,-,TGTGCCAGCAGCTCCGTGGGCTTAGAAGCTTTCTTT,CASSSVGLEAFF
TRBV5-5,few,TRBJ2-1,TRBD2,TGTGCCAGCAGCCCACCCGGACTAGCGGCCTACAATGAGCAGTTCTTC,CASSPPGLAAYNEQFF
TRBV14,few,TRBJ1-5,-,TGTGCCAGCAGCCCCGGGGGTTTTCAGCCCCAGCATTTT,CASSPGGFQPQHF
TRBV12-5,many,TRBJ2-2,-,TGTGCTAGTGGTTTGGTTGCGAATAGGGGACCCGGGGAGCTGTTTTTT,CASGLVANRGPGELFF
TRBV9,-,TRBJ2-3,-,TGTGCCAGCAGCGTAGAGGTGGGCGCTACAGATACGCAGTATTTT,CASSVEVGATDTQYF
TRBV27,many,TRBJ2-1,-,TGTGCCAGCAGTTTTCAGGCCTACAATGAGCAGTTCTTC,CASSFQAYNEQFF
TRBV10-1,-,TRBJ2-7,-,TGCGCCAGCAGTGTTGGCAGTTACGAGCAGTACTTC,CASSVGSYEQYF
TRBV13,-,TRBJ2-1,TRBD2,TGTGCCAGCAGCTTAAGATCCCTGACTAGCGGGCGGAACAATGAGCAGTTCTTC,CASSLRSLTSGRNNEQFF
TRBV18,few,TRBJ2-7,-,TGTGCCAGCTCACCACCGGCGGTAACCTACGAGCAGTACTTC,CASSPPAVTYEQYF
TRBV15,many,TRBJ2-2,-,TGTGCCACCAGACGGACAGACAGCACCGGGGAGCTGTTTTTT,CATRRTDSTGELFF
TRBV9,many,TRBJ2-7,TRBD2,TGTGCCAGCAGCGCTAACCCCGGGACTAGCGACTCCTACGAGCAGTACTTC,CASSANPGTSDSYEQYF
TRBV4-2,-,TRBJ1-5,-,TGTGCCAGCAGTGACACAGGGAGCAGCAATCAGCCCCAGCATTTT,CASSDTGSSNQPQHF
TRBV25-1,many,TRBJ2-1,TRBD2,TGTGCCAGCAGTTGGCTAGCGGGAGGTAATGAGCAGTTCTTC,CASSWLAGGNEQFF
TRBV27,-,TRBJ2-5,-,TGTGCCAGCAGTAGTCTTACCGAAGAGACCCAGTACTTC,CASSSLTEETQYF
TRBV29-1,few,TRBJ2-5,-,TGCAGCGTTGGGGATGTTAGCCGGGAGTTAGAGACCCAGTACTTC,CSVGDVSRELETQYF
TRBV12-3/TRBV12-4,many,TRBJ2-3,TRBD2,TGTGCCAGCAGTTTCGGGACTAGCGGGATAGCAGATACGCAGTATTTT,CASSFGTSGIADTQYF
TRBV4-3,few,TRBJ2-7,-,TGCGCCAGCAGCCAAGATTCTACTCGCGTTGGAGTATTCGAGCAGTACTTC,CASSQDSTRVGVFEQYF
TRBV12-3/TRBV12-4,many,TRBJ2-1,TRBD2,TGTGCCAGCAGCCCCCGAGGGGCGGGAGGGTACAATGAGCAGTTCTTC,CASSPRGAGGYNEQFF
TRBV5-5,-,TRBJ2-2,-,TGTGCCAGCAGCTTGGACGGGAACACCGGGGAGCTGTTTTTT,CASSLDGNTGELFF
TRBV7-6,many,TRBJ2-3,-,TGTGCCAGCAGCTTAGGGACCCTCGGCTCCATGGGCGGCAACACAGATACGCAGTATTTT,CASSLGTLGSMGGNTDTQYF